This is a list of T cell receptor beta chains from one sample in a study of shared clonotypes between healthy human individuals. TCRdb's table, derived via immunoSEQ multiplex PCR, lists solely in-frame clones and lacks some. The data hold about 560,000 clones, with roughly four fifths observed a single time. Sequencing used PBMCs. These receptors all come from a woman between 40 and 55 years old in good health. Some clones in this sample may be carry-over from other donors' samples. Both conserved end residues are part of each CDR3. D genes are given only for firm matches. Clone size is shown for a subset of rows, as once, few, many or a class of expanded clone.

j_call: TRBJ1-3; v_call: TRBV4-2; clone_size: .; d_call: .; cdr3_aa: CASSQEGVLSGNTIYF; cdr3_nt: TGTGCCAGCAGCCAAGAGGGCGTTCTCTCTGGAAACACCATATATTTT
j_call: TRBJ2-5; v_call: TRBV5-1; clone_size: .; d_call: .; cdr3_aa: CASSLSPLGQETQYF; cdr3_nt: TGCGCCAGCAGCTTGTCCCCGTTGGGCCAAGAGACCCAGTACTTC
j_call: TRBJ2-7; v_call: TRBV10-1; clone_size: .; d_call: .; cdr3_aa: CASSDPTYEQYF; cdr3_nt: TGCGCCAGCAGTGACCCTACTTACGAGCAGTACTTC
j_call: TRBJ2-7; v_call: TRBV5-6; clone_size: .; d_call: TRBD1; cdr3_aa: CASSLGARTGGPEQYF; cdr3_nt: TGTGCCAGCAGCTTGGGAGCCAGGACAGGGGGACCCGAGCAGTACTTC
j_call: TRBJ2-2; v_call: TRBV10-2; clone_size: few; d_call: .; cdr3_aa: CASSAGNTGELFF; cdr3_nt: TGCGCCAGCAGTGCGGGGAACACCGGGGAGCTGTTTTTT
j_call: TRBJ2-1; v_call: TRBV13; clone_size: .; d_call: .; cdr3_aa: CASSLYSYEQFF; cdr3_nt: TGTGCCAGCAGCCTCTATTCCTATGAGCAGTTCTTC
j_call: TRBJ2-1; v_call: TRBV19; clone_size: .; d_call: TRBD2; cdr3_aa: CATGRGGDNEQFF; cdr3_nt: TGTGCCACGGGCCGCGGGGGGGACAATGAGCAGTTCTTC
j_call: TRBJ1-5; v_call: TRBV11-2; clone_size: once; d_call: .; cdr3_aa: CASTLRVGQPQHF; cdr3_nt: TGTGCCAGCACCCTCCGGGTTGGACAGCCCCAGCATTTT
j_call: TRBJ1-2; v_call: TRBV10-2; clone_size: .; d_call: TRBD1; cdr3_aa: CASGGQGDYGYTF; cdr3_nt: TGCGCCAGCGGGGGACAGGGGGACTATGGCTACACCTTC
j_call: TRBJ2-7; v_call: TRBV11-1; clone_size: .; d_call: TRBD1; cdr3_aa: CASSLQTGNEQYF; cdr3_nt: TGTGCCAGCAGCCTCCAGACAGGGAACGAGCAGTACTTC
j_call: TRBJ2-3; v_call: TRBV2; clone_size: many; d_call: TRBD1; cdr3_aa: CASRDRTGSTDTQYF; cdr3_nt: TGTGCCAGCAGGGACAGGACAGGGAGCACAGATACGCAGTATTTT
j_call: TRBJ2-1; v_call: TRBV29-1; clone_size: .; d_call: TRBD1; cdr3_aa: CSVPGIWGTGNYNEQFF; cdr3_nt: TGCAGCGTGCCCGGGATATGGGGGACAGGGAACTACAATGAGCAGTTCTTC
j_call: TRBJ1-2; v_call: TRBV9; clone_size: .; d_call: TRBD1; cdr3_aa: CASSVGQGDNYGYTF; cdr3_nt: TGTGCCAGCAGCGTGGGACAGGGGGACAACTATGGCTACACCTTC
j_call: TRBJ2-7; v_call: TRBV7-2; clone_size: few; d_call: TRBD2; cdr3_aa: CASSREINYEQYF; cdr3_nt: TGTGCCAGCTCGCGGGAGATTAACTACGAGCAGTACTTC
j_call: TRBJ1-4; v_call: TRBV6-1; clone_size: .; d_call: TRBD1; cdr3_aa: CASRGGTGASEKLFF; cdr3_nt: TGTGCCAGCAGGGGGGGGACAGGGGCTTCCGAAAAACTGTTTTTT
j_call: TRBJ2-1; v_call: TRBV25-1; clone_size: .; d_call: TRBD2; cdr3_aa: CASSDPSGSRYNEQFF; cdr3_nt: TGTGCCAGCAGTGATCCTAGCGGGAGCCGCTACAATGAGCAGTTCTTC
j_call: TRBJ2-7; v_call: TRBV5-1; clone_size: .; d_call: TRBD1; cdr3_aa: CASSTSWTGVSEQYF; cdr3_nt: TGCGCCAGCAGCACCTCTTGGACAGGGGTCTCCGAGCAGTACTTC
j_call: TRBJ1-2; v_call: TRBV6-4; clone_size: .; d_call: .; cdr3_aa: CASSDDGETIYGYTF; cdr3_nt: TGTGCCAGCAGTGACGATGGAGAAACCATCTATGGCTACACCTTC
j_call: TRBJ2-7; v_call: TRBV18; clone_size: .; d_call: TRBD2; cdr3_aa: CASSAPDGGSRNEQYF; cdr3_nt: TGTGCCAGCTCAGCCCCTGATGGCGGGAGTCGCAACGAGCAGTACTTC
j_call: TRBJ2-1; v_call: TRBV9; clone_size: .; d_call: TRBD2; cdr3_aa: CASSLFTSGYYNEQFF; cdr3_nt: TGTGCCAGCAGCTTATTCACTAGCGGGTACTACAATGAGCAGTTCTTC
j_call: TRBJ1-1; v_call: TRBV11-2; clone_size: .; d_call: .; cdr3_aa: CASSEDGLNTEAFF; cdr3_nt: TGTGCCAGCAGCGAGGACGGCCTGAACACTGAAGCTTTCTTT
j_call: TRBJ2-4; v_call: TRBV4-3; clone_size: .; d_call: TRBD2; cdr3_aa: CASSQVASGSYIQYF; cdr3_nt: TGCGCCAGCAGCCAAGTTGCTAGCGGGAGTTACATTCAGTACTTC
j_call: TRBJ2-5; v_call: TRBV7-2; clone_size: once; d_call: TRBD2; cdr3_aa: CASSIPSGRLETQYF; cdr3_nt: TGTGCCAGCAGCATACCTAGCGGGAGGTTAGAGACCCAGTACTTC
j_call: TRBJ1-1; v_call: TRBV7-9; clone_size: few; d_call: TRBD1; cdr3_aa: CASSLLTGWDTEAFF; cdr3_nt: TGTGCCAGCAGCCTCCTGACAGGGTGGGACACTGAAGCTTTCTTT
j_call: TRBJ2-1; v_call: TRBV5-3; clone_size: .; d_call: .; cdr3_aa: CARNMTTGRCWYNEQFF; cdr3_nt: TGTGCCAGAAACATGACGACAGGGAGGTGTTGGTACAATGAGCAGTTCTTC
j_call: TRBJ1-1; v_call: TRBV5-1; clone_size: .; d_call: .; cdr3_aa: CASTKEGANTEAFF; cdr3_nt: TGCGCCAGCACCAAGGAGGGCGCGAACACTGAAGCTTTCTTT
j_call: TRBJ2-1; v_call: TRBV15; clone_size: few; d_call: TRBD1; cdr3_aa: CATSVGQGGLNEQFF; cdr3_nt: TGTGCCACCAGCGTCGGACAGGGTGGACTTAATGAGCAGTTCTTC
j_call: TRBJ1-4; v_call: TRBV11-2; clone_size: .; d_call: .; cdr3_aa: CASSLVRRGTEKLFF; cdr3_nt: TGTGCCAGCAGCTTAGTTCGCAGGGGAACTGAAAAACTGTTTTTT
j_call: TRBJ2-7; v_call: TRBV18; clone_size: .; d_call: TRBD1; cdr3_aa: CASSPGQGHYEQYF; cdr3_nt: TGTGCCAGCTCACCAGGACAGGGCCATTACGAGCAGTACTTC
j_call: TRBJ2-1; v_call: TRBV4-2; clone_size: many; d_call: TRBD2; cdr3_aa: CASTPGLANNEQFF; cdr3_nt: TGTGCCAGCACGCCGGGACTAGCGAACAATGAGCAGTTCTTC
j_call: TRBJ1-2; v_call: TRBV5-4; clone_size: .; d_call: .; cdr3_aa: CASRSGTGRLGYTF; cdr3_nt: TGTGCCAGCAGATCCGGGACTGGAAGATTAGGCTACACCTTC